This T cell receptor (beta chain) was sequenced for a study of early T cells in non-severe SARS-CoV-2 infection (dated by TCRdb to 2020 to 2023). Regarding the complete study: Because TCR sequencing relied on bulk RNA taken from unsorted whole blood, pairing of alpha and beta chains was not possible.

What the research found in general, with its limitations: VDJdb matching was skewed toward anti-spike CD8 responses, so virus-specific expansions were likely underestimated and private and CD4 specificities were missed.

This clonotype was found many times. No antigen is known for it. Base qualities are not recorded, but no much larger clone differs from it by a single base. The study was a case-control design nested within a healthcare worker cohort in London, UK, with weekly nasopharyngeal swab PCR tests and blood sampling. Healthcare workers were recruited between 23 and 31 March 2020, during the week of the UK lockdown, and were followed weekly for up to roughly 15 weeks. Library preparation used 5' RACE. Instrument used: NextSeq 500. To correct for sequencing error and PCR bias, the TCR library protocol tagged individual cDNA molecules with unique molecular identifiers. Sequencing covered both TCR alpha and beta chains, and within each sample the abundances of alpha and beta sequences were tightly co-correlated. Per the authors' processing: Decombinator V4 was used to annotate TCR sequences for V gene, J gene and CDR3. Expanded TCRs were defined as changing significantly between any two time points under a Poisson model with p below 0.0001. TCR abundances were normalised to the total number of TCRs sequenced per sample and were expressed as counts per million. TRAV1-2 paired with TRAJ12, TRAJ20 or TRAJ33 defined MAIT TCRs, while TRAV10 paired with TRAJ18 defined iNKT TCRs. VDJdb, accessed 1 November 2021, was searched for CMV, EBV and SARS-CoV-2 annotated TCRs, with TCRs annotated for multiple antigens excluded. The public reads were reprocessed in TCRdb via fastp at Q25 and MiXCR, keeping in-frame beta chains. Each record represents a unique CDR3 protein, reported with the most common genes and DNA among its rows. The V and J calls reflect TCRdb's pipeline rather than the authors' work. Here the sample has some 34,000 distinct CDR3 sequences; roughly 4.5% occur a single time. The top ten clonotypes cover approximately 8.5% of the sample.

The V end gives up 6 bases and the J end 5 bases, leaving 4 bases in the junction not matched to a gene. Spanning cysteine to phenylalanine, the CDR3 consists of 13 amino acids. Here the CDR3 DNA is all that survives: 39 bases in frame from base 1. CDR1 and CDR2 were assigned from the germline V gene as MNHNS and SASEGT. The sequence was collected from an adult who was a healthcare worker with PCR-confirmed SARS-CoV-2 infection or an uninfected control (not recorded which). Material for sequencing was whole blood. The chain joins TRBV6-1 to TRBJ1-2, with 9 bases in between that match TRBD1. The encoded CDR3 is CASSRTGEYGYTF. The DNA sequence follows: TGTGCCAGCAGCCGGACAGGGGAATATGGCTACACCTTC.